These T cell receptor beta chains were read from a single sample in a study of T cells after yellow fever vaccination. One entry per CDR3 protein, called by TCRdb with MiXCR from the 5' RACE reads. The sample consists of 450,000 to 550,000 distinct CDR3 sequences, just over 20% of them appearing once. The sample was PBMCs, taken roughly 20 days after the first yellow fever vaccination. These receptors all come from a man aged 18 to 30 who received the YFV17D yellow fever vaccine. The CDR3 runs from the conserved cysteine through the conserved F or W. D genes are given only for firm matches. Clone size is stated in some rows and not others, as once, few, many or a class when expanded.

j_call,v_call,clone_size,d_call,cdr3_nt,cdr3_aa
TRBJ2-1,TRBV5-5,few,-,TGTGCCAGCAGCACCGGGACTTTCAATGAGCAGTTCTTC,CASSTGTFNEQFF
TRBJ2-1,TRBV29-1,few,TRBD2,TGCGGGGGGGGGGAGACCTACAATGAGCAGTTCTTC,CGGGETYNEQFF
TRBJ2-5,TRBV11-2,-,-,TGTGCCAGCAGCGTCCGACTAGTAACGGAGACCCAGTACTTC,CASSVRLVTETQYF
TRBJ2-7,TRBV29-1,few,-,TGCAGCGGGAGAGGACGCTCCTACGAGCAGTACTTC,CSGRGRSYEQYF
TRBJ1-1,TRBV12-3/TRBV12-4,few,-,TGTGCCAGCAGTTTGGTGACCAGGCCGAACACTGAAGCTTTCTTT,CASSLVTRPNTEAFF
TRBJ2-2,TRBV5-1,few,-,TGCGCCAGCAGCTTGTCTCCCCGAGCGACCGGGGAGCTGTTTTTT,CASSLSPRATGELFF
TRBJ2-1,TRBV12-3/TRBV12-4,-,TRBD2,TGTGCCAGCAGCCCCGGGACTAGCCTGGGTGAGCAGTTCTTC,CASSPGTSLGEQFF
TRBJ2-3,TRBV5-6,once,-,TGTGCCAGCAGCCAACCCATAGGGGGGGGTAGCACAGATACGCAGTATTTT,CASSQPIGGGSTDTQYF
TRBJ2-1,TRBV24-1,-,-,TGTGCCACCAGTGATTACAATAATGAGCAGTTCTTC,CATSDYNNEQFF
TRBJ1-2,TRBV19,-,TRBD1,TGTGCCAGTAGTGGACAGGTCCCACGCTATGGCTACACCTTC,CASSGQVPRYGYTF
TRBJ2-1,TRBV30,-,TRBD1,TGTGCCTGGAGTACGGGGACAGGGTCCAATGAGCAGTTCTTC,CAWSTGTGSNEQFF
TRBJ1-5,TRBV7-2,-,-,TGTGCCAGCAGCTACCTCGGAGGGTGGGATAGCAATCAGCCCCAGCATTTT,CASSYLGGWDSNQPQHF
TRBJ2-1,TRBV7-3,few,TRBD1,TGTGCCAGCAGCTGGGGACAGGGGTCTGGCAATGAGCAGTTCTTC,CASSWGQGSGNEQFF
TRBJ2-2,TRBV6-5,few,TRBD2,TGTGCCAGCAGTTATGGACTAGCGGGGGGTAACACCGGGGAGCTGTTTTTT,CASSYGLAGGNTGELFF
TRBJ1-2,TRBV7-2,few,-,TGTGCCAGCAGCCCACCGGGGGGGACAATCTATGGCTACACCTTC,CASSPPGGTIYGYTF
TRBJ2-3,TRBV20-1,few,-,TGCAGTGCGGTGCCCGGTATCACAGATACGCAGTATTTT,CSAVPGITDTQYF
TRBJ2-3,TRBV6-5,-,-,TGTGCCAGCAGTTACTTGGGAGGGGGTGGTGGGGATACGCAGTATTTT,CASSYLGGGGGDTQYF
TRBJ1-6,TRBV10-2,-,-,TGCGCCAGCAGTGAGAACCACAATTCACCCCTCCACTTT,CASSENHNSPLHF
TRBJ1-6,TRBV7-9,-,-,TGTGCCAGCAGCCGGGGGGATTCACCCCTCCACTTT,CASSRGDSPLHF
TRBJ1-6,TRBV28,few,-,TGTGCCAGCAGCCCCGCCGACAGGAGGAATTCACCCCTCCACTTT,CASSPADRRNSPLHF
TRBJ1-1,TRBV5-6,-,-,TGTGCCAGCAGCCGGTGGGGATTCGAGGGGGCTTTCTTT,CASSRWGFEGAFF
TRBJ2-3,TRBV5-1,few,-,TGCGCCAGCAGCTCGAGTTTGCTAGTGATAAGCACAGATACGCAGTATTTT,CASSSSLLVISTDTQYF
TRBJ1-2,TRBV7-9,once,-,TGTGCCAGCCATTCCAGGGACGTCTATGGCTACACCTTC,CASHSRDVYGYTF
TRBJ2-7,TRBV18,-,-,TGTGCCAGCTCACCCGGGAGCCGGCGGGAGCAGTACTTC,CASSPGSRREQYF
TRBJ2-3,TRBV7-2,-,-,TGTGCCAGCAGCGGCCCCAGGGGTAGCGGAGTCACAGATACGCAGTATTTT,CASSGPRGSGVTDTQYF
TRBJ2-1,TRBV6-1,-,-,TGTGCCAGCAGGAGGAGCGGCGTATACAATGAGCAGTTCTTC,CASRRSGVYNEQFF
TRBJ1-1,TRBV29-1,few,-,TGCAGCGGACAGGCTCTCGCTGAAGCTTTCTTT,CSGQALAEAFF
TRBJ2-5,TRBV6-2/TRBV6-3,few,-,TGTGCCAGCAGTTACTCCTGGACAGCCGACGAAGAGACCCAGTACTTC,CASSYSWTADEETQYF
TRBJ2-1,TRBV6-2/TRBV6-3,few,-,TGTGCCAGCAGTTTCGCCCTTTCAGGGACGCAGTTCTTC,CASSFALSGTQFF
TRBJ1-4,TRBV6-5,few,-,TGTGCCAGCAGTTACGTAGGGAGGGAAAAACTGTTTTTT,CASSYVGREKLFF
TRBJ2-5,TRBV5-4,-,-,TGTGCCAGCAGCTTGCAGGGGTCAAGAGAGACCCAGTACTTC,CASSLQGSRETQYF
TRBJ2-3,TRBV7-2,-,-,TGTGCCAGCAGCTCAGCAAAGGCGGATACGCAGTATTTT,CASSSAKADTQYF
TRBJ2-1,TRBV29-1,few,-,TGCAGCGTTCGACAGACCAATGAGCAGTTCTTC,CSVRQTNEQFF
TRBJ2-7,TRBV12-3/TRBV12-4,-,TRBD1,TGTGCCAGCAGCCTAGGACAGGGTTCGGGGCAGTACTTC,CASSLGQGSGQYF
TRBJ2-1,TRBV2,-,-,TGTGCCAGCGCGTGGGGTTATGAGCAGTTCTTC,CASAWGYEQFF
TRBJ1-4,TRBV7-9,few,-,TGTGCCAGCAGCCTCCCTCGGGACATTGCAACTAATGAAAAACTGTTTTTT,CASSLPRDIATNEKLFF
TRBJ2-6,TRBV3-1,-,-,TGTGCCAGCAGCCGATTTTCAACTGGGGCCAACGTCCTGACTTTC,CASSRFSTGANVLTF
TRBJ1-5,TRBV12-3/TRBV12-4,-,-,TGTGCCTCGCACAGGAACAATCAGCCCCAGCATTTT,CASHRNNQPQHF
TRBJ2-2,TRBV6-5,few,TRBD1,TGTGCCAGCAGTTACGGACAGGGAGGTACCGGGGAGCTGTTTTTT,CASSYGQGGTGELFF
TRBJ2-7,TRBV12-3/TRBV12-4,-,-,TGTGCCAGCAGTTCCTTTGGGGACCGCGCCTACGAGCAGTACTTC,CASSSFGDRAYEQYF
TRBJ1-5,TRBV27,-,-,TGTGCCAGCCGTTCGGGCCTCGGAACACAGCCCCAGCATTTT,CASRSGLGTQPQHF
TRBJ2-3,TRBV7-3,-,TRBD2,TGTGCCAGCAGCTTACGGTTAGCGGGGAAGGGAGATACGCAGTATTTT,CASSLRLAGKGDTQYF
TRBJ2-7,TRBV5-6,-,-,TGTGCCAGCAGCCCCGGGCTAGTGTGCTACGAGCAGTACTTC,CASSPGLVCYEQYF
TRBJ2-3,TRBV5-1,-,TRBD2,TGCGCCAGCAGCTTGGAAGGAGCGGGGGCAATGGCAGATACGCAGTATTTT,CASSLEGAGAMADTQYF
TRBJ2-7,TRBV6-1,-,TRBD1,TGTGCCAGCCAAGTCCCCAGGGGGACGTACTACGAGCAGTACTTC,CASQVPRGTYYEQYF
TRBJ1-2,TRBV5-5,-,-,TGTGCCAGCAGCTTGGAACAGACGTACGGAGGCTACACCTTC,CASSLEQTYGGYTF
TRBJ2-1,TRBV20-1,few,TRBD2,TGCAGTGCTAGAAATATCCAGCGGGGGCCGCGCAATGAGCAGTTCTTC,CSARNIQRGPRNEQFF
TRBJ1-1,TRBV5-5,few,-,TGTGCCAGCAGCCGATCCCCGGACGCGGAAGCTTTCTTT,CASSRSPDAEAFF
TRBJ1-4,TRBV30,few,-,TGTGCCTGGAGTATAGGTTTGAATGAAAAACTGTTTTTT,CAWSIGLNEKLFF
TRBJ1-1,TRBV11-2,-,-,TGTGCCAGCAGCTTAGGTAATAAAGGAGACACTGAAGCTTTCTTT,CASSLGNKGDTEAFF
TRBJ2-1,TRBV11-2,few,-,TGTGCCAGCAGCTTCCGGGACTCATACAATGAGCAGTTCTTC,CASSFRDSYNEQFF
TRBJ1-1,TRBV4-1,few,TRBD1,TGCGCCAGCAGCCACAGGGACACAGGGGGTGAAGCTTTCTTT,CASSHRDTGGEAFF
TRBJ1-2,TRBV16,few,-,TGTGCCAGCAGCCAATGGGACTATGGCTACACCTTC,CASSQWDYGYTF
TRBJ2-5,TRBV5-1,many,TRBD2,TGCGCCAGCAGCTTCAGTGCTAGCGGGGCGGAGACCCAGTACTTC,CASSFSASGAETQYF
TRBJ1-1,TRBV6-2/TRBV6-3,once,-,TGTGCCAGCAGTTACTCAAGACGGCTACTGAACACTGAAGCTTTCTTT,CASSYSRRLLNTEAFF